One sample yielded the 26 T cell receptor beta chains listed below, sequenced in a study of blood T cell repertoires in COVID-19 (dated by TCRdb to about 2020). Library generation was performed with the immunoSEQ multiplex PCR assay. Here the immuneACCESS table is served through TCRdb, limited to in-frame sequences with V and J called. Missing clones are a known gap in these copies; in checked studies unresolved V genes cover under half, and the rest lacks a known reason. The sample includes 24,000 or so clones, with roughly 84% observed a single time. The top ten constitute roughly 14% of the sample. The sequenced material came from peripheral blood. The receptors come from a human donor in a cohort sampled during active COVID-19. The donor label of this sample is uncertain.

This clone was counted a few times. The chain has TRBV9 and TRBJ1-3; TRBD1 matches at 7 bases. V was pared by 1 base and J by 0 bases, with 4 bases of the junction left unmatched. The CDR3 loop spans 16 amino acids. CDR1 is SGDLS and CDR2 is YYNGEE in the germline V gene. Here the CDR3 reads CASSVTGVSSGNTIYF. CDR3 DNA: TGTGCCAGCAGCGTAACAGGGGTTAGCTCTGGAAACACCATATATTTT.

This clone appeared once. For the CDR3, the DNA is TGTGCCAGCAGCCGAGTGGCGGCGAATTCACCCCTCCACTTT. This sequence encodes CASSRVAANSPLHF. The chain has TRBV5-6 and TRBJ1-6; no firm D call. V was pared by 4 bases and J by 7 bases, with 12 bases between. This CDR3 contains 14 residues. Germline V gene data show CDR1 as SGHDT and CDR2 as YYEEEE.

The chain's CDR3 is CASSFTAYGEAFF. Here the CDR3 DNA reads TGTGCCAGCAGTTTTACAGCTTATGGTGAAGCTTTCTTT. V is TRBV27 and J is TRBJ1-1, with D unresolved. CDR1 is MNHEY, CDR2 SMNVEV, per germline (reference sequence). This CDR3 has 13 amino acids. V shed 3 bases and J shed 7 bases, with 12 bases lying between them.

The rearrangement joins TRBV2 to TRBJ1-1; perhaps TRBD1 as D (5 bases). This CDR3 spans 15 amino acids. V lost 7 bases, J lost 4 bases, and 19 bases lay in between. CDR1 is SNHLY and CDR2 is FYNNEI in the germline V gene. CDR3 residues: CASITGAQSSTEAFF. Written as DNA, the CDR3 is TGTGCCAGCATTACTGGGGCGCAAAGCAGCACTGAAGCTTTCTTT.

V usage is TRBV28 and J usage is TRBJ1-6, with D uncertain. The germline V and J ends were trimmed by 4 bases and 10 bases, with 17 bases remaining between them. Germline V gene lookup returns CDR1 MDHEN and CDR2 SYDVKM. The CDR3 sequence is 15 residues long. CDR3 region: CASSSPGEGGSPLHF. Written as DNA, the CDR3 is TGTGCCAGCAGTTCCCCCGGGGAGGGTGGCTCACCCCTCCACTTT.

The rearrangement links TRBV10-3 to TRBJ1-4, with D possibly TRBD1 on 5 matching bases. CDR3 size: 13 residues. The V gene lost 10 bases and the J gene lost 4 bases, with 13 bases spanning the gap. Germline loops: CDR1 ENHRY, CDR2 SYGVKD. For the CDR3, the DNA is TGTGCCACTCAAAGGGGCCTTAATGAAAAACTGTTTTTT. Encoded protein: CATQRGLNEKLFF.

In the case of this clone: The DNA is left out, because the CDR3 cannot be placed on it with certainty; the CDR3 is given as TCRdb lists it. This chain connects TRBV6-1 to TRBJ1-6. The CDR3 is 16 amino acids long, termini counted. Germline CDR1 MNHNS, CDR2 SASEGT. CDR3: CASSDFRGVGNSPLHF.

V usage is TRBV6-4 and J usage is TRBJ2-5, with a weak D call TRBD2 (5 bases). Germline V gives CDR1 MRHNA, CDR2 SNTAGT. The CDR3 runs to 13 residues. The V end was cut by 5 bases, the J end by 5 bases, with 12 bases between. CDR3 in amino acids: CASSPGIGETQYF. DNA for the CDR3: TGTGCCAGCAGTCCCGGGATCGGGGAGACCCAGTACTTC.

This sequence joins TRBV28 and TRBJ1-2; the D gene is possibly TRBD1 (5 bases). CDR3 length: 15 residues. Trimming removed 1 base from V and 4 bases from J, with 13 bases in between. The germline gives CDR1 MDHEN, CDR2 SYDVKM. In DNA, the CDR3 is TGTGCCAGCAGTTTATCTGCGGGGCTTAGCTATGGCTACACCTTC. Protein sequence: CASSLSAGLSYGYTF.

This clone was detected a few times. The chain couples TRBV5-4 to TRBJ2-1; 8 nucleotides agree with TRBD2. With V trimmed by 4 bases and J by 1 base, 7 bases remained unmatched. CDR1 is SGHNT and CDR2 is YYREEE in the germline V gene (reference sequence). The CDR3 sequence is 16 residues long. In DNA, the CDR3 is TGTGCCAGCAGCCCCACTAGCGGAGTATCCTACAATGAGCAGTTCTTC. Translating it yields CASSPTSGVSYNEQFF. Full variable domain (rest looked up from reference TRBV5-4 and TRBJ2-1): ETGVTQSPTHLIKTRGQQVTLRCSSQSGHNTVSWYQQALGQGPQFIFQYYREEENGRGNFPPRFSGLQFPNYSSELNVNALELDDSALYLCASSPTSGVSYNEQFFGPGTRLTVL.

The CDR3 sequence: CASSQALVTNTEAFF. The DNA of the CDR3 is TGTGCCAGCAGCCAAGCCCTAGTGACCAACACTGAAGCTTTCTTT. The gene calls are TRBV3-1 (or the pseudogene TRBV3-2) and TRBJ1-1; D gene uncertain. The CDR3 is 15 amino acids. The germline CDR1 and CDR2 sequences are LGHDT and YNNKEL (reference sequence). With 1 base removed from V and 2 bases from J, the gap between germline ends came to 11 bases.

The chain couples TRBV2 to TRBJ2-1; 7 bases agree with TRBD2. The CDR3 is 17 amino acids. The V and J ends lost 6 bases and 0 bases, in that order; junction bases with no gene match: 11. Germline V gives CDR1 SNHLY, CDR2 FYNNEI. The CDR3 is CASRRDRLAGSYNEQFF. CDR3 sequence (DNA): TGTGCCAGCAGGAGGGATAGACTAGCTGGCTCCTACAATGAGCAGTTCTTC.

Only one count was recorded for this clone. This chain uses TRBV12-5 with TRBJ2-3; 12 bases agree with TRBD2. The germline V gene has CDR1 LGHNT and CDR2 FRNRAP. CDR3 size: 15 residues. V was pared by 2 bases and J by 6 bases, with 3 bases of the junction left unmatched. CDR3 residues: CASGLTSGGRDTQYF. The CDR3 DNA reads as TGTGCTAGTGGTTTGACTAGCGGGGGGAGGGATACGCAGTATTTT.

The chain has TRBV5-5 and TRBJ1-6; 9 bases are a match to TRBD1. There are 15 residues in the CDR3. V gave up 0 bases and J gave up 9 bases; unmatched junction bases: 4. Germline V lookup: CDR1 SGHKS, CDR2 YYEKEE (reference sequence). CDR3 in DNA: TGTGCCAGCAGCTTGGGAGACAGGGGGATTTCACCCCTCCACTTT. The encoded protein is CASSLGDRGISPLHF.

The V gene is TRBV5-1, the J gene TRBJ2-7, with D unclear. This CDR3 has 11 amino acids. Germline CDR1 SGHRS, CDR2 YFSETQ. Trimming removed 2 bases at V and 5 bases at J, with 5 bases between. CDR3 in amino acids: CASSFRDEQYF. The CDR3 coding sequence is TGCGCCAGCAGCTTTCGGGACGAGCAGTACTTC.

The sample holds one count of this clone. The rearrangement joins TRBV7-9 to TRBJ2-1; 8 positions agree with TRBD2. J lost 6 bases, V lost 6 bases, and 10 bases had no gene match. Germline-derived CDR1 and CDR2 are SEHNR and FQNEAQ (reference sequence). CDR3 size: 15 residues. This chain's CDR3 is CASRRLAGSPNEQFF. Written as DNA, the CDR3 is TGTGCCAGCAGGAGATTAGCGGGGAGCCCCAATGAGCAGTTCTTC. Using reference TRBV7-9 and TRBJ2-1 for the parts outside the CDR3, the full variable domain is DTGVSQNPRHKITKRGQNVTFRCDPISEHNRLYWYRQTLGQGPEFLTYFQNEAQLEKSRLLSDRFSAERPKGSFSTLEIQRTEQGDSAMYLCASRRLAGSPNEQFFGPGTRLTVL.

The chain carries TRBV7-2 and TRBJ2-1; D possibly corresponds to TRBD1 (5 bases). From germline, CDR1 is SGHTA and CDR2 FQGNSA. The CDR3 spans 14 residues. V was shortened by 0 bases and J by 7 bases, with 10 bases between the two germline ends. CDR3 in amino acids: CASSLATDFNEQFF. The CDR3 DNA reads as TGTGCCAGCAGCTTAGCGACAGATTTTAATGAGCAGTTCTTC.

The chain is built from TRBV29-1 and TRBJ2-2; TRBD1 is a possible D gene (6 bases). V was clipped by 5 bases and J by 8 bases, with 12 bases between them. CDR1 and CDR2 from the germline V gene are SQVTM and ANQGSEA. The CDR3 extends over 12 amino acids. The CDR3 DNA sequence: TGCAGCGTTCGACAGGCCCTGGGGGAGCTGTTTTTT. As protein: CSVRQALGELFF.

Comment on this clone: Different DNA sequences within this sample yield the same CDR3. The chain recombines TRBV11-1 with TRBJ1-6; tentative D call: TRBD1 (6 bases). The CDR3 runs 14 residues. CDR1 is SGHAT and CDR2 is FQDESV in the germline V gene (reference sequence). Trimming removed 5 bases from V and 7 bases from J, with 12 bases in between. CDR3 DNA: TGTGCCAGCAGCCGTACAGGGAACAATTCACCCCTCCACTTT. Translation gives CASSRTGNNSPLHF.

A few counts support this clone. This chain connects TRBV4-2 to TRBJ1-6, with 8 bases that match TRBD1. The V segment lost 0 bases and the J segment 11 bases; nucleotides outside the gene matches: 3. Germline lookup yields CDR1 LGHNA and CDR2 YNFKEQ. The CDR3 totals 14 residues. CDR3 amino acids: CASSQDQGAPPLHF. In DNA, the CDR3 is TGTGCCAGCAGCCAAGATCAGGGGGCCCCACCCCTCCACTTT.

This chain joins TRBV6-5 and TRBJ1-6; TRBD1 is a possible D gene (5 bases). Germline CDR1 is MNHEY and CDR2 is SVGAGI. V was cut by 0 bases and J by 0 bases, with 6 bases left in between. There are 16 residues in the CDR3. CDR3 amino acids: CASSYSQVSYNSPLHF. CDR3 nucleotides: TGTGCCAGCAGTTACTCACAGGTCTCCTATAATTCACCCCTCCACTTT.

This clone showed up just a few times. CDR3 protein: CASSVSGGKRNEQFF. Written as DNA, the CDR3 is TGTGCCAGCAGCGTATCGGGGGGGAAGAGGAATGAGCAGTTCTTC. This chain uses TRBV9 with TRBJ2-1, with 8 positions matching TRBD2. Germline CDR1 reads SGDLS; CDR2 reads YYNGEE. The CDR3 is made up of 15 amino acids. Trimming removed 1 base from V and 7 bases from J; junction bases left unmatched: 7.

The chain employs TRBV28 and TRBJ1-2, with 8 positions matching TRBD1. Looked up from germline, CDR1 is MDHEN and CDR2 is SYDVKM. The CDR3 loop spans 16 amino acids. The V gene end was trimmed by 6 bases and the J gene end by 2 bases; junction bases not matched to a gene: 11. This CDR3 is CASSPPGQGRNYGYTF. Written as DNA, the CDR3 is TGTGCCAGCAGCCCCCCCGGACAGGGCCGAAACTATGGCTACACCTTC.

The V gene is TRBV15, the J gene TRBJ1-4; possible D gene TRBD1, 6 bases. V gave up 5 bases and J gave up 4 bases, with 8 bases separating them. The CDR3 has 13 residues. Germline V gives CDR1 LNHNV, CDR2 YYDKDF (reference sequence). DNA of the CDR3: TGTGCCACCAGCCGGGACATTAATGAAAAACTGTTTTTT. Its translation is CATSRDINEKLFF.

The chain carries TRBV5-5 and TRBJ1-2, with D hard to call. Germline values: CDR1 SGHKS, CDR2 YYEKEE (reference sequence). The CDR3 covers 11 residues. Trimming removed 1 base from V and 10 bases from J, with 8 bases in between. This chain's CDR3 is CASSLRDSYTF. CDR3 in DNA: TGTGCCAGCAGCTTGCGCGACTCCTACACCTTC.

The CDR3: CASSLGTDPYNSPLHF. Here the CDR3 DNA reads TGTGCCAGCAGTTTAGGGACAGACCCTTATAATTCACCCCTCCACTTT. The chain joins TRBV27 to TRBJ1-6; TRBD1 aligns across 7 bases. J was trimmed by 4 bases and V by 2 bases; bases with no gene match: 5. This CDR3 is 16 amino acids long. CDR1 is MNHEY and CDR2 is SMNVEV in the germline V gene (reference sequence).